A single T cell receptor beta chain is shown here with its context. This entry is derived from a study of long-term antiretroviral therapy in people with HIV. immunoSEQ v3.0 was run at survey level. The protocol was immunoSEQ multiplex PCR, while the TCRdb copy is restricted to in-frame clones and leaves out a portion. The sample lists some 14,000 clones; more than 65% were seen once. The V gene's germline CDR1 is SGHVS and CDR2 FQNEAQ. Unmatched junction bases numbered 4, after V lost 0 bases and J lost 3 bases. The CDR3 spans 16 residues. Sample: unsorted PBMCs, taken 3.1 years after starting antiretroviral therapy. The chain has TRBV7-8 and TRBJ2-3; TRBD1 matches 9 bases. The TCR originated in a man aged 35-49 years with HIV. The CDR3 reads CASSLAGTGWTDTQYF. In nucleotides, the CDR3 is TGTGCCAGCAGCTTAGCAGGGACAGGGTGGACAGATACGCAGTATTTT. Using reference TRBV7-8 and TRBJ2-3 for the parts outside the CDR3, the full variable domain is GAGVSQSPRYKVAKRGQDVALRCDPISGHVSLFWYQQALGQGPEFLTYFQNEAQLDKSGLPSDRFFAERPEGSVSTLKIQRTQQEDSAVYLCASSLAGTGWTDTQYFGPGTRLTVL.